The rows below give T cell receptor beta chains drawn from one sample of a study of cytomegalovirus exposure and HLA in healthy donors. Only in-frame clones appear in the TCRdb table, and some are missing; sequencing was by immunoSEQ multiplex PCR. The sample shows 200,000 or so clones, roughly 80% of them seen only once. Sequencing used PBMCs. Receptor source: a man aged 30 to 39 in good health and CMV-seronegative. Both conserved end residues are part of each CDR3. A D gene is named only where the DNA matches it firmly. Clone size is not always given. Where it is, it says once, few, many or a class for expanded clones.

CDR3aa	CDR3nt	v_gene	d_gene	abundance	j_gene
CASSFTGYEQYF	TGTGCCAGCAGCTTTACGGGCTACGAGCAGTACTTC	TRBV7-2	.	.	TRBJ2-7
CSVTQGRYGYTF	TGCAGCGTAACACAGGGTCGATATGGCTACACCTTC	TRBV29-1	.	once	TRBJ1-2
CASSYPGTGSPYGYTF	TGTGCCAGCAGCTACCCCGGAACAGGTTCCCCTTATGGCTACACCTTC	TRBV7-2	.	once	TRBJ1-2
CASSEEPASSYNEQFF	TGTGCCAGCAGTGAGGAGCCGGCAAGCTCCTACAATGAGCAGTTCTTC	TRBV25-1	.	.	TRBJ2-1
CASSRPTFTDTQYF	TGTGCCAGCAGCCGCCCTACTTTCACAGATACGCAGTATTTT	TRBV13	.	.	TRBJ2-3
CASSLNSRDAFF	TGTGCCAGCAGTTTAAACAGCAGAGACGCTTTCTTT	TRBV28	.	.	TRBJ1-1
CASSLIGRSSYEQYF	TGCGCCAGCAGCTTGATTGGCAGGTCATCCTACGAGCAGTACTTC	TRBV5-1	.	few	TRBJ2-7
CASSFGGSYEQYF	TGTGCCAGCAGTTTTGGGGGGTCCTACGAGCAGTACTTC	TRBV28	.	once	TRBJ2-7
CASSIKVGGTGNTIYF	TGTGCCAGTAGTATAAAGGTCGGGGGGACTGGAAACACCATATATTTT	TRBV19	.	.	TRBJ1-3
CASSLALSGGAGDTQYF	TGTGCCAGCAGCTTAGCTTTGAGCGGGGGAGCGGGGGATACGCAGTATTTT	TRBV7-2	TRBD2	.	TRBJ2-3
CASMVPGGADTQYF	TGTGCCAGCATGGTACCCGGGGGGGCAGATACGCAGTATTTT	TRBV25-1	TRBD2	.	TRBJ2-3
CSAYGETQYF	TGCAGTGCTTACGGAGAGACCCAGTACTTC	TRBV20-1	.	once	TRBJ2-5
CASSPGGSIQETQYF	TGTGCCAGCAGCCCCGGGGGGTCTATCCAAGAGACCCAGTACTTC	TRBV14	TRBD2	.	TRBJ2-5
CASSDGGASYEQYF	TGTGCCAGCAGTGATGGGGGCGCATCCTACGAGCAGTACTTC	TRBV25-1	.	few	TRBJ2-7
CASSVGPLAGGLGELFF	TGTGCCAGCAGCGTGGGGCCACTAGCGGGGGGCCTCGGGGAGCTGTTTTTT	TRBV9	TRBD2	.	TRBJ2-2
CTSSLDSSVRYGYTF	TGTACCAGCAGCTTGGACAGCTCCGTGCGGTATGGCTACACCTTC	TRBV7-2	.	.	TRBJ1-2
CASSQVIPTSQETQYF	TGCGCCAGCAGCCAAGTAATACCGACAAGCCAAGAGACCCAGTACTTC	TRBV4-1	.	.	TRBJ2-5
CASSTRQGRTGELFF	TGTGCCAGCAGCACTCGACAGGGAAGAACCGGGGAGCTGTTTTTT	TRBV7-8	TRBD1	.	TRBJ2-2
CASSLKDSGYYEQYF	TGTGCCAGCAGCTTAAAGGACAGCGGCTACTACGAGCAGTACTTC	TRBV7-6	.	.	TRBJ2-7
CASSELGTISYEQYF	TGTGCCAGCAGTGAGCTCGGGACAATCTCCTACGAGCAGTACTTC	TRBV6-1	.	.	TRBJ2-7
CASSQVGTDTQYF	TGTGCCAGCTCCCAGGTAGGCACAGATACGCAGTATTTT	TRBV18	.	.	TRBJ2-3
CASSAEAGHLNTEAFF	TGTGCCAGCAGTGCTGAAGCGGGACATTTGAACACTGAAGCTTTCTTT	TRBV2	.	few	TRBJ1-1
CASRPAGQLNEQFF	TGTGCCAGCAGACCCGCAGGACAGCTCAATGAGCAGTTCTTC	TRBV27	.	.	TRBJ2-1
CASSLSGQPQHF	TGTGCCAGCAGCTTGTCGGGTCAGCCCCAGCATTTT	TRBV5-6	.	.	TRBJ1-5
CASSPGGGNSPLHF	TGTGCCAGCAGTCCCGGGGGAGGTAATTCACCCCTCCACTTT	TRBV28	.	.	TRBJ1-6
CASSLRRDRGREGYGYTF	TGTGCCAGCTCACTGCGCCGGGACAGGGGAAGGGAAGGATATGGCTACACCTTC	TRBV18	TRBD1	once	TRBJ1-2
CASSLRGYPGNYEQYF	TGTGCCAGCAGTTTACGGGGGTATCCTGGGAACTACGAGCAGTACTTC	TRBV27	.	.	TRBJ2-7
CASLETVRETQYF	TGTGCCTCCCTGGAGACAGTTAGGGAGACCCAGTACTTC	TRBV2	.	.	TRBJ2-5
CASSSRVWTEAFF	TGTGCTAGCAGCTCCAGGGTCTGGACTGAAGCTTTCTTT	TRBV7-7	.	few	TRBJ1-1
CATSRDPVSGELFF	TGTGCCACCAGCAGAGACCCTGTGTCCGGGGAGCTGTTTTTT	TRBV15	.	.	TRBJ2-2
CASSGQGIVTEAFF	TGTGCCAGCTCAGGACAGGGAATCGTCACTGAAGCTTTCTTT	TRBV18	TRBD1	few	TRBJ1-1
CAIKQGAGSSSSYEQYF	TGTGCCATCAAGCAGGGGGCAGGAAGTAGTAGCTCCTACGAGCAGTACTTC	TRBV10-3	TRBD1	.	TRBJ2-7
CASSLGPGQPNEKLFF	TGTGCCAGCAGTTTAGGGCCGGGACAACCGAATGAAAAACTGTTTTTT	TRBV27	.	.	TRBJ1-4
CASGADRRPLGSPLHF	TGTGCCAGCGGGGCAGATCGAAGGCCCTTGGGTTCACCCCTCCACTTT	TRBV27	.	.	TRBJ1-6
CASRHRDSSHYGYTF	TGTGCCAGCCGGCACCGGGACAGTTCTCACTATGGCTACACCTTC	TRBV19	TRBD1	once	TRBJ1-2
CSVEVRYGYTF	TGCAGCGTTGAAGTTCGCTATGGCTACACCTTC	TRBV29-1	.	.	TRBJ1-2
CASSLQWGDRNTEAFF	TGTGCCAGCAGCCTCCAGTGGGGGGATAGGAACACTGAAGCTTTCTTT	TRBV11-2	.	few	TRBJ1-1
CASSSRLNTEAFF	TGTGCCAGCAGCTCGAGGTTGAACACTGAAGCTTTCTTT	TRBV7-6	.	.	TRBJ1-1
CASKGQLNTEAFF	TGTGCCAGCAAGGGACAGCTGAACACTGAAGCTTTCTTT	TRBV6-1	TRBD1	.	TRBJ1-1
CASTFVYTHSSGANVLTF	TGTGCCAGCACCTTTGTTTATACGCACTCCTCTGGGGCCAACGTCCTGACTTTC	TRBV27	.	.	TRBJ2-6
CASSYFGGVGELFF	TGTGCCAGCAGTTACTTTGGGGGCGTCGGGGAGCTGTTTTTT	TRBV6-5	.	.	TRBJ2-2
CASSGTGITEAFF	TGCGCCAGCAGCGGGACAGGGATTACTGAAGCTTTCTTT	TRBV5-1	TRBD1	.	TRBJ1-1
CASSHFAFQGGGEKLFF	TGCGCCAGCAGCCATTTTGCTTTCCAGGGCGGGGGTGAAAAACTGTTTTTT	TRBV4-1	.	.	TRBJ1-4
CASSLYPGLAGQETQYF	TGCGCCAGCAGCTTGTATCCGGGACTAGCGGGACAGGAGACCCAGTACTTC	TRBV5-1	TRBD2	once	TRBJ2-5
CASRDRAGYNSPLHF	TGTGCCAGCAGGGACAGGGCCGGTTATAATTCACCCCTCCACTTT	TRBV28	TRBD1	.	TRBJ1-6
CASSQGLRLNNYNSPLHF	TGTGCCAGCAGCCAAGGCTTAAGACTGAATAATTATAATTCACCCCTCCACTTT	TRBV14	.	few	TRBJ1-6
CAQKPPQGFTDTQYF	TGTGCCCAAAAACCCCCCCAGGGTTTCACAGATACGCAGTATTTT	TRBV5-6	.	.	TRBJ2-3
CSGQGPNGYTF	TGCAGTGGACAGGGCCCGAATGGCTACACCTTC	TRBV20-1	TRBD1	.	TRBJ1-2
CASSPELAANTGELFF	TGCGCCAGCAGCCCTGAACTAGCGGCGAACACCGGGGAGCTGTTTTTT	TRBV4-1	TRBD2	few	TRBJ2-2
CASSEGDAFF	TGTGCCAGCTCGGAGGGTGATGCTTTCTTT	TRBV7-9	.	.	TRBJ1-1
CASTTGQTRQPQHF	TGTGCCAGCACCACCGGACAGACCCGACAGCCCCAGCATTTT	TRBV2	.	.	TRBJ1-5
CASSLTSGGATGELFF	TGTGCCAGCAGCTTAACTAGCGGGGGGGCCACCGGGGAGCTGTTTTTT	TRBV7-2	TRBD2	.	TRBJ2-2
CASSLDAASSYEQYF	TGCGCCAGCAGCTTGGATGCAGCTAGCTCCTACGAGCAGTACTTC	TRBV5-1	.	.	TRBJ2-7